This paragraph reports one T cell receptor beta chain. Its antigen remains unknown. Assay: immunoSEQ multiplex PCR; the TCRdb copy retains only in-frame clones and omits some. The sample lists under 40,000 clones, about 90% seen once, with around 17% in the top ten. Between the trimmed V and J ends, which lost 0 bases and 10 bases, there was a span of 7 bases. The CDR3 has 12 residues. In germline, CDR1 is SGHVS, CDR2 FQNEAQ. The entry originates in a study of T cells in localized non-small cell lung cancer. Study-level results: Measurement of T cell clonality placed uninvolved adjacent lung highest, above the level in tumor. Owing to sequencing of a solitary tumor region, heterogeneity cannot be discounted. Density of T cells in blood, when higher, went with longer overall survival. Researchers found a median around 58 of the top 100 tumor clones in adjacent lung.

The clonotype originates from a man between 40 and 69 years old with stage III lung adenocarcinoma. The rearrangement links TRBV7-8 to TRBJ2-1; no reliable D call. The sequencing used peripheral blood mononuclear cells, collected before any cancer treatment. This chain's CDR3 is CASSLAYGEQFF. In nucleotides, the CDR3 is TGTGCCAGCAGCTTAGCTTACGGCGAGCAGTTCTTC.